This T cell receptor (beta chain) derives from a study of blood T cell repertoires in COVID-19. The germline V gene encodes CDR1 SGHDT and CDR2 YYEEEE. The V gene lost 5 bases and the J gene lost 5 bases, with 19 bases spanning the gap. The CDR3 runs to 15 residues. Produced via immunoSEQ multiplex PCR; TCRdb's table is partial and in-frame only. The sample consists of about 45,000 clones, roughly 71% of them appearing once. This sequence originates from a man older than 75 with acute or convalescent COVID-19. The sequenced sample was peripheral blood. The chain combines TRBV5-6 with TRBJ2-5; possibly TRBD2 for D (7 bases). The CDR3 here is CASRGGQGRLETQYF. The DNA for the CDR3 is TGTGCCAGCAGGGGGGGGCAGGGACGGCTTGAGACCCAGTACTTC. Filled out from reference TRBV5-6 and TRBJ2-5, the complete variable domain reads DAGVTQSPTHLIKTRGQQVTLRCSPKSGHDTVSWYQQALGQGPQFIFQYYEEEERQRGNFPDRFSGHQFPNYSSELNVNALLLGDSALYLCASRGGQGRLETQYFGPGTRLLVL.